This record covers a single T cell receptor (beta chain). This clonotype came up many times. Its antigen is still unknown. Base-call qualities are not available, and no considerably larger clone is one nucleotide away. Library preparation was by PCR. The instrument was an Illumina HiSeq 2500. TCR libraries were prepared with molecular barcoding, using unique molecular identifiers to normalize TCRbeta repertoire quantification. TCRdb itself trimmed the public reads at Q25 with fastp, ran MiXCR and retained productive beta chains. For every CDR3 protein sequence, its rows merge into one entry that carries the most common genes and DNA. The sample contains hundreds of thousands of distinct CDR3 sequences, around 10% of them found a single time. The ten biggest clones cover around 7.5% of the sample. The treatment or condition label, read with the paper, signifies: allogeneic hematopoietic cell transplantation with graft depleted of TCRalphabeta T cells and CD19 B cells. TCRalphabeta/CD19-depleted allogeneic hematopoietic cell grafts were given to the transplant recipients, all of whom were children.

This entry belongs to a study of T-cell reconstitution after alpha-beta-depleted transplantation in children (dated by TCRdb to 2015 to 2016). Regarding the research as a whole: Using TCR repertoire profiling, the study quantitatively followed how T-cell immune reconstitution unfolded in children after TCRalphabeta/CD19-depleted allogeneic hematopoietic cell transplantation. Overall study results and their limits: The apparently early alphabetaT-cell count recovery about two months after transplant was reportedly dependent on only several hundred rapidly expanded clones derived from non-depleted graft cells. The high TCRbeta diversity at day 60 in some patients was ascribed to recipient T cells and intrathymic progenitors that had survived conditioning. Hyperexpanded clone frequencies declined over subsequent months; after one year, T-cell counts and TCRbeta diversity were mostly attributed to newly produced T cells.

Sequences KGHSH (CDR1) and LQKENI (CDR2) are obtained from the germline V gene. The V end loses 6 bases and the J end loses 2 bases, and a stretch of 14 bases separates them. From cysteine to phenylalanine, the CDR3 is 14 amino acids long. The CDR3 DNA has 42 bases and is translated from base 1. Specimen: PBMCs, collected before TCRalphabeta/CD19-depleted stem cell transplant. The V and J genes are TRBV18 and TRBJ2-7; the D segment may tentatively be TRBD1 or TRBD2, each giving 6 matched bases. The sequence came from a boy younger than two with acute myeloid leukemia, due to receive a stem cell transplant. Here the CDR3 is given as CASSAEGGTYEQYF. At the DNA level, the sequence is TGTGCCAGCTCTGCTGAGGGGGGAACCTACGAGCAGTACTTC.